This T cell receptor beta chain was sequenced in a study of cytomegalovirus exposure and HLA in healthy donors. The wider study: Genotyping of roughly 400 donors showed that over 80% belonged to the Caucasian-associated ancestry cluster.

With 60 Vbeta and 13 Jbeta primers, the PCR was carried out. Sequencing was performed with immunoSEQ multiplex PCR; in TCRdb, only in-frame clones are kept and a portion is missing. This table has 120,000 or so clones, roughly 78% appearing once. Study findings and constraints: In a later analysis, parvovirus B19, influenza, CMV and Epstein-Barr virus appeared linked to several top co-occurrence clusters. Later analysis associated a missense DCLRE1C variant with TCR beta V- and J-gene trimming.

A note on this clone: Antigen: not known.

V lost 6 bases and J 2 bases, leaving 11 bases between the germline ends. Germline CDR1 reads MDHEN; CDR2 reads SYDVKM. This CDR3 region has 14 residues. At collection, donors were nominally healthy, but unrecorded immune exposures were probable. The sequence was obtained from a man aged 25-45 years in good health and CMV-seropositive. The rearrangement uses TRBV28 and TRBJ1-3, with D hard to call. Source material: PBMCs. The CDR3 is CASSISQAGNTIYF. CDR3 DNA sequence: TGTGCCAGCAGCATATCTCAGGCTGGAAACACCATATATTTT.